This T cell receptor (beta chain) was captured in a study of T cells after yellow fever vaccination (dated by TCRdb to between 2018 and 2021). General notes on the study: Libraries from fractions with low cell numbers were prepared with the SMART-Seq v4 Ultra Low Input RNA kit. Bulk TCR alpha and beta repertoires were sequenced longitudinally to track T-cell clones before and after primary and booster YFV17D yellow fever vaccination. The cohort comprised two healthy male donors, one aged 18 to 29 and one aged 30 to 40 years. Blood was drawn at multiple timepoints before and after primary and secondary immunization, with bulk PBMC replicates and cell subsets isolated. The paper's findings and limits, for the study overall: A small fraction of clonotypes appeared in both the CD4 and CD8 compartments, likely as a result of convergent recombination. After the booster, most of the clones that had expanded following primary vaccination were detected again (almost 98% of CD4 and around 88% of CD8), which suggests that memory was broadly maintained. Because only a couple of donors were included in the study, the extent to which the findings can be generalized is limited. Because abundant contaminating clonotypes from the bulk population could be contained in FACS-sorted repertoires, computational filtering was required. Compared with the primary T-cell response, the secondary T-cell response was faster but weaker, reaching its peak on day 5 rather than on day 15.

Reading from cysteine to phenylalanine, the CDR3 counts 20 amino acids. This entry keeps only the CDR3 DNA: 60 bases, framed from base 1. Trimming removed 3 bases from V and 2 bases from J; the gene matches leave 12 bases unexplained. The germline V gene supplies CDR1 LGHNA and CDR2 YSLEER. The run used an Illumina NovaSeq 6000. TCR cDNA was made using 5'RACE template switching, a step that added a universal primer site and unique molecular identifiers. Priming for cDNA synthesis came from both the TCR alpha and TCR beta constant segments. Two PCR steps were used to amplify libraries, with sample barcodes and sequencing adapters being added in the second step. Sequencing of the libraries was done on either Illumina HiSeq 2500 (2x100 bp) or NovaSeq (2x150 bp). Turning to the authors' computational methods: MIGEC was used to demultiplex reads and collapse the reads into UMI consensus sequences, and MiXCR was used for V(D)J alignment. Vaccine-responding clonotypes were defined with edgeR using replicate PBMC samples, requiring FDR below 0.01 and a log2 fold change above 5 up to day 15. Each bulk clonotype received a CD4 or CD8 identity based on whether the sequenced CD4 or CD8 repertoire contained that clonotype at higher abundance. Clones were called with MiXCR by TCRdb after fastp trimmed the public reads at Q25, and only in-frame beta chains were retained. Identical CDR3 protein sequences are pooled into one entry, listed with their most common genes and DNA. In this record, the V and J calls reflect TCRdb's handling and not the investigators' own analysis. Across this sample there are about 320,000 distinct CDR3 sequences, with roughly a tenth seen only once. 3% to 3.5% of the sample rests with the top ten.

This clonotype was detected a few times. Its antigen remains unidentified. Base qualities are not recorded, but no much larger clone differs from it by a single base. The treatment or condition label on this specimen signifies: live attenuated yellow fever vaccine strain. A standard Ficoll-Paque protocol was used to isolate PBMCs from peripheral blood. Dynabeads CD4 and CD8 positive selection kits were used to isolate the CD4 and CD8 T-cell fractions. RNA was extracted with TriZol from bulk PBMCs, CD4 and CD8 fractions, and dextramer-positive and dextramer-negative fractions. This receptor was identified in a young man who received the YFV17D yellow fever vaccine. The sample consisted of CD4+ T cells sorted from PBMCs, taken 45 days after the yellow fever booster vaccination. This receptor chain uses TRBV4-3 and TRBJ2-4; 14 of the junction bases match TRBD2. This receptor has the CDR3 CASSHRLAGGSGLSKNIQYF. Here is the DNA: TGCGCCAGCAGCCACAGACTAGCGGGGGGGTCGGGTTTATCCAAAAACATTCAGTACTTC.